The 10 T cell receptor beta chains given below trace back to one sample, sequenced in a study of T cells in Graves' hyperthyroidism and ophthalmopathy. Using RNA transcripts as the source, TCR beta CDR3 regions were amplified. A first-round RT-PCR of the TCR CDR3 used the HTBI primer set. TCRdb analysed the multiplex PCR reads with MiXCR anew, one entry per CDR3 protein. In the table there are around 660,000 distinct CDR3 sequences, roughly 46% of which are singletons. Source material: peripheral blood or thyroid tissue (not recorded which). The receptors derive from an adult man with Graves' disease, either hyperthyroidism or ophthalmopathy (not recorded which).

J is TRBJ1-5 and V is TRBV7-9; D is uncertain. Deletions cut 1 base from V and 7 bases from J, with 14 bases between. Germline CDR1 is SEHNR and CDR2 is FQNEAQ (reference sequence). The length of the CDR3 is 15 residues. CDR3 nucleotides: TGTGCCAGCAGCTTAGATTCGGGTGACAAGCAGCCCCAGCATTTT. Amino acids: CASSLDSGDKQPQHF.

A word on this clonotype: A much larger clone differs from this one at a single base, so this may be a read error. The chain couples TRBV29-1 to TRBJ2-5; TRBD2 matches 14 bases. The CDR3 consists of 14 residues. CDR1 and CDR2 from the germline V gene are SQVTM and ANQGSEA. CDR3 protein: CSVGGLAGEETQHF. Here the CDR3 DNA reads TGCAGCGTTGGGGGACTAGCGGGAGAAGAGACCCAGCACTTC.

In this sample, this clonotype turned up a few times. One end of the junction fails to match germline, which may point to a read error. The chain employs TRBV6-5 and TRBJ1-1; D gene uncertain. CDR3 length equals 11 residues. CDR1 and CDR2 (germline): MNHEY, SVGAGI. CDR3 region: CASSERFGRLF. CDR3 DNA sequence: TGTGCCAGCAGTGAAAGGTTCGGCAGACTCTTT.

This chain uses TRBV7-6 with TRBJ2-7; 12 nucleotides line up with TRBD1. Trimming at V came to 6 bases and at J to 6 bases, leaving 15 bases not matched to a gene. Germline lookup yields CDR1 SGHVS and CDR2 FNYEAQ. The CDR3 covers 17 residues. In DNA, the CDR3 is TGTGCCAGCAGTGCTAGAGAGGGGACAGGGGGCTTCGGCGAGCAGTACTTC. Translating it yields CASSAREGTGGFGEQYF.

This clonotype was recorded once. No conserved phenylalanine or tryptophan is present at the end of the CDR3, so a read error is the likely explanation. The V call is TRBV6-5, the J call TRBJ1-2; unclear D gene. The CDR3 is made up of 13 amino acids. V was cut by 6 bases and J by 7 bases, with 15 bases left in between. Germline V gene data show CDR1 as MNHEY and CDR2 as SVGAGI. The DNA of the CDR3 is TGTGCCAGCAGCCAAGAAGCCGGGTTTGGCTACACCTAC. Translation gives CASSQEAGFGYTY.

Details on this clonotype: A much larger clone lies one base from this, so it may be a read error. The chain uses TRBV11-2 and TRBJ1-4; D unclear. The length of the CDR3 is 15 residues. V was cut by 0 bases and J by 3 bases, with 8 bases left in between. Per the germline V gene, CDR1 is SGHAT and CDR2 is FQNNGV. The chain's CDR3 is CASSLESASNEKLFF. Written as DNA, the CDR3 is TGTGCCAGCAGCTTAGAGTCCGCGTCTAATGAAAAACTGTTTTTT.

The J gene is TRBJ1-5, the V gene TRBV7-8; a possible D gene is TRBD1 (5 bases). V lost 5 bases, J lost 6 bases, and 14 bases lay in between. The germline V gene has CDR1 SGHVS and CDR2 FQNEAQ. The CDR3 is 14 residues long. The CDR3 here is CASSQVKGSQPQHF. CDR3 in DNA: TGTGCCAGCAGCCAAGTCAAGGGGTCTCAGCCCCAGCATTTT. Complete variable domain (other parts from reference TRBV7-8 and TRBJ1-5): GAGVSQSPRYKVAKRGQDVALRCDPISGHVSLFWYQQALGQGPEFLTYFQNEAQLDKSGLPSDRFFAERPEGSVSTLKIQRTQQEDSAVYLCASSQVKGSQPQHFGDGTRLSIL.

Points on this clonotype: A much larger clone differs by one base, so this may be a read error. The CDR3 DNA reads TGCAGCATTGAACGGGGTCCGGCGGCCCAGTACTTC. Encoded protein: CSIERGPAAQYF. The chain recombines TRBV29-1 with TRBJ2-5, with TRBD2 as a possible D gene (5 bases). There are 12 residues in the CDR3. Per the germline V gene, CDR1 is SQVTM and CDR2 is ANQGSEA. The full variable domain, rest sourced from reference TRBV29-1 and TRBJ2-5, is SAVISQKPSRDICQRGTSLTIQCQVDSQVTMMFWYRQQPGQSLTLIATANQGSEATYESGFVIDKFPISRPNLTFSTLTVSNMSPEDSSIYLCSIERGPAAQYFGPGTRLLVL.

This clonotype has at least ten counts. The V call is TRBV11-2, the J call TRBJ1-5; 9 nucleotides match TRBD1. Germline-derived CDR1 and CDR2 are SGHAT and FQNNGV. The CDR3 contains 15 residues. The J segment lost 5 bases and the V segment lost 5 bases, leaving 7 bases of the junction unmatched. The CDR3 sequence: CASSLGDRVDQPQHF. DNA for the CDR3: TGTGCCAGCAGCCTAGGGGACAGGGTCGATCAGCCCCAGCATTTT.

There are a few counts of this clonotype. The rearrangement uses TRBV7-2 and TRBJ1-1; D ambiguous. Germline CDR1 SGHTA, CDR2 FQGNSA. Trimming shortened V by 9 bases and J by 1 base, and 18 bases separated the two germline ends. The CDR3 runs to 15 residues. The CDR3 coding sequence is TGTGCCAGTAGCCCCCGGTGGGAGTGGAACACTGAAGCTTTCTTT. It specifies CASSPRWEWNTEAFF.